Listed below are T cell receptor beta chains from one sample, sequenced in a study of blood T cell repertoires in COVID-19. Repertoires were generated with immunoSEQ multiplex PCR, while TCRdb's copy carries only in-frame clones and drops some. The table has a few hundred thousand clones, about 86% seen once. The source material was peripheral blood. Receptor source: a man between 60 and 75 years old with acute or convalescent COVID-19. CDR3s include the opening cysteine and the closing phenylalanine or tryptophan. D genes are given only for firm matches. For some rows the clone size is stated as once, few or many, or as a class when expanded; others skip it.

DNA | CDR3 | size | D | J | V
TGTGCCAGTAGTGGACTAGCGGGAGGCGAGCAGTACTTC | CASSGLAGGEQYF | many | TRBD2 | TRBJ2-7 | TRBV19
TGCGCCAGCAGCAAGATACAGGGGGCTACGATGAACACTGAAGCTTTCTTT | CASSKIQGATMNTEAFF | NA | TRBD1 | TRBJ1-1 | TRBV5-1
TGTGCCAGCAGCTTTACTAGCGGCAATGAGCAGTTCTTC | CASSFTSGNEQFF | NA | TRBD2 | TRBJ2-1 | TRBV7-3
TGTGCCACCAGTGATTTTTCGCCGGGTAGAACAGATACGCAGTATTTT | CATSDFSPGRTDTQYF | NA | NA | TRBJ2-3 | TRBV24-1
TGTGCCAGCAGTTACGCAGGGGGCTCCTACGAGCAGTACTTC | CASSYAGGSYEQYF | NA | TRBD1 | TRBJ2-7 | TRBV6-2/TRBV6-3
TGTGCCACCAGTGGTGGGGGGGGTCAAAACGAGCAGTACTTC | CATSGGGGQNEQYF | NA | TRBD2 | TRBJ2-7 | TRBV24-1
TGTGCCAGCAGCTCCGGTCCCGCCTATAGCAATCAGCCCCAGCATTTT | CASSSGPAYSNQPQHF | NA | NA | TRBJ1-5 | TRBV5-6
TGCAGCGCCCAGACAGGGGGTGGTGAAAAACTGTTTTTT | CSAQTGGGEKLFF | NA | TRBD1 | TRBJ1-4 | TRBV29-1
TGTGCCAGCAGCTTGACTAGCGGGAGCGAGACCCAGTACTTC | CASSLTSGSETQYF | NA | TRBD2 | TRBJ2-5 | TRBV5-4
TGTGCCAGCAGTGAAAGACAGGCACAAGGCTACACCTTC | CASSERQAQGYTF | once | NA | TRBJ1-2 | TRBV2
TGCGCCAGCAGGCAGGGGATTAGGGACACTGAAGCTTTCTTT | CASRQGIRDTEAFF | NA | NA | TRBJ1-1 | TRBV5-1
TGCAGTGCTAGTGGCGGGGGGGCTCCTTACAATGAGCAGTTCTTC | CSASGGGAPYNEQFF | NA | TRBD2 | TRBJ2-1 | TRBV20-1
TGTGCCAGTAGTGCGCCGGGGGGGGGCGGTCAGCCCCAGCATTTT | CASSAPGGGGQPQHF | NA | NA | TRBJ1-5 | TRBV19
TGTGCCAGTAGTTTGGGACAGGGATCATTCAGACAGCCCCAGCATTTT | CASSLGQGSFRQPQHF | NA | TRBD1 | TRBJ1-5 | TRBV19
TGTGCCAGCAGCTTGGGGGGCGGCGGGACAGTTAATGAAAAACTGTTTTTT | CASSLGGGGTVNEKLFF | NA | TRBD1 | TRBJ1-4 | TRBV5-5
TGCAGTGCTAGTGGGACAGGCGGCCGGGAGACCCAGTACTTC | CSASGTGGRETQYF | NA | TRBD1 | TRBJ2-5 | TRBV20-1